One and the same sample provided the 9 T cell receptor beta chains below, sequenced in a study of PD-1 blockade in classical Hodgkin lymphoma. Described time point: newly diagnosed, previously untreated cHL patient sample. Assay used: immunoSEQ multiplex PCR; TCRdb lists only in-frame clones, some missing. The repertoire holds 25,000 to 35,000 clones, with roughly 92% as singletons. The specimen was peripheral blood mononuclear cells (PBMCs). All receptors come from a human donor with classical Hodgkin lymphoma.

The rearrangement joins TRBV9 to TRBJ2-3; D gene uncertain. Germline CDR1 and CDR2: SGDLS and YYNGEE. The V end lost 4 bases, the J end lost 0 bases, and 6 bases lay between the germline ends. There are 13 residues in the CDR3. Here the CDR3 reads CASSLSSTDTQYF. DNA of the CDR3: TGTGCCAGCAGCCTCTCCAGCACAGATACGCAGTATTTT. Drawing the rest from reference TRBV9 and TRBJ2-3, the complete variable domain is DSGVTQTPKHLITATGQRVTLRCSPRSGDLSVYWYQQSLDQGLQFLIQYYNGEERAKGNILERFSAQQFPDLHSELNLSSLELGDSALYFCASSLSSTDTQYFGPGTRLTVL.

The chain joins TRBV7-9 to TRBJ2-1; TRBD2 agrees at 13 bases. This CDR3 contains 15 residues. Per the germline V gene, CDR1 is SEHNR and CDR2 is FQNEAQ (reference sequence). Trimming took 5 bases from V and 9 from J; bases not matched to a gene: 7. CDR3 in amino acids: CASSPGLAGEGEQFF. The CDR3 DNA sequence: TGTGCCAGCAGCCCCGGACTAGCGGGAGAAGGTGAGCAGTTCTTC.

The chain has TRBV28 and TRBJ1-1; perhaps TRBD1 as D (5 bases). Germline-derived CDR1 and CDR2 are MDHEN and SYDVKM. With 5 bases removed from V and 5 bases from J, the gap between germline ends came to 12 bases. CDR3 size: 13 residues. CDR3 sequence: CASSLGWGTEAFF. The DNA for the CDR3 is TGTGCCAGCAGTCTTGGGTGGGGGACTGAAGCTTTCTTT.

The chain recombines TRBV13 with TRBJ2-7, with D unclear. The CDR3 runs 13 residues. CDR1 is PRHDT and CDR2 is FYEKMQ in the germline V gene (reference sequence). Trimming left V 1 base short and J 5 bases short, with 9 bases between. CDR3 nucleotides: TGTGCCAGCAGCTTAGTATACGAGGACGAGCAGTACTTC. Its translation is CASSLVYEDEQYF. The variable domain in full, completed from reference TRBV13 and TRBJ2-7, reads AAGVIQSPRHLIKEKRETATLKCYPIPRHDTVYWYQQGPGQDPQFLISFYEKMQSDKGSIPDRFSAQQFSDYHSELNMSSLELGDSALYFCASSLVYEDEQYFGPGTRLTVT.

J is TRBJ1-1 and V is TRBV19; D not certain. The germline V gene encodes CDR1 LNHDA and CDR2 SQIVND (reference sequence). V lost 4 bases and J lost 6, with 24 bases in between. The CDR3 length is 17 residues. The CDR3 is CASSKRAWTRHVAEAFF. As DNA, the CDR3 is TGTGCCAGTAGTAAAAGGGCTTGGACCCGACATGTTGCTGAAGCTTTCTTT.

The chain is built from TRBV9 and TRBJ2-3; 7 positions agree with TRBD2. This CDR3 is built from 15 residues. Germline lookup yields CDR1 SGDLS and CDR2 YYNGEE. Germline trimming cut 3 bases from V and 1 base from J; bases unmatched to any gene: 5. CDR3 protein: CASSAERGRTDTQYF. The CDR3 DNA is TGTGCCAGCAGCGCAGAGCGGGGCCGCACAGATACGCAGTATTTT. Drawing the rest from reference TRBV9 and TRBJ2-3, the complete variable domain is DSGVTQTPKHLITATGQRVTLRCSPRSGDLSVYWYQQSLDQGLQFLIQYYNGEERAKGNILERFSAQQFPDLHSELNLSSLELGDSALYFCASSAERGRTDTQYFGPGTRLTVL.

The rearrangement uses TRBV19 and TRBJ2-2; D might be TRBD1 (6 bases). CDR3 size: 17 residues. Deletions cut 5 bases from V and 1 base from J, with 17 bases between. Germline CDR1 reads LNHDA; CDR2 reads SQIVND (reference sequence). The CDR3 DNA sequence: TGTGCCAGTAGTCCGAAGATTACAGGGTTGAACACCGGGGAGCTGTTTTTT. This translates into CASSPKITGLNTGELFF.

This sequence joins TRBV6-5 and TRBJ2-1; 8 bases line up with TRBD2. There are 14 residues in the CDR3. The trim removed 7 bases at V and 3 bases at J, leaving 5 bases unmatched. Germline CDR1 is MNHEY and CDR2 is SVGAGI. CDR3 region: CASTKSGSYNEQFF. The CDR3, as DNA: TGTGCCAGCACCAAAAGCGGGAGCTACAATGAGCAGTTCTTC.

V and J are TRBV6-5 and TRBJ1-4; 10 bases map to TRBD1. The CDR3 is made up of 15 amino acids. V trimming: 2 bases; J trimming: 7 bases; junction bases outside the gene matches: 4. CDR1 and CDR2 from the germline V gene are MNHEY and SVGAGI. The CDR3 DNA reads TGTGCCAGCAGTTACCTCCGGGACAGGGGTGAAAAACTGTTTTTT. Protein: CASSYLRDRGEKLFF.